This paragraph covers one T cell receptor beta chain sequence. The target of this receptor is not known. Base qualities were left out, and no much larger clone turns up one base away. The immunoSEQ Assay, a bias-controlled multiplex PCR, was used to amplify TCRbeta CDR3 regions from genomic DNA. The study's processing was this. Nucleated cell counts per sample were estimated from amplification of reference gene primers within the assay. Sequence reads were collapsed and filtered to measure the absolute abundance of every unique TCRbeta CDR3 rearrangement. For each sample, productive Simpson clonality was calculated as the square root of Simpson's diversity index across productive rearrangements. The table was pulled from immuneACCESS by TCRdb, which kept in-frame rearrangements only. Such tables lose some clones; where checked, under half of the loss comes from unresolved V genes, and the rest has no known cause. V and J calls and clone size are given by that table; D and trimming were obtained from the DNA. The sample table shows about 180,000 clones, and about 85% are seen once. Approximately 9.8% of the sample lies in the top ten.

These data are taken from a study of blood T cell repertoires in COVID-19 (dated by TCRdb to 2019 to 2021). About the study as a whole: Collaborator samples came from the United States, Italy and Spain and covered acute and convalescent phases of COVID-19. The prospective study material was composed of cDNA or gDNA derived from T cells, B-cell-depleted T cells, or PBMCs. Deeply sampled blood TCRbeta repertoires from subjects exposed to, actively infected with, or recovered from COVID-19 were included in the dataset. The repertoires were released in a freely available public database meant as a resource for research on the immune response to SARS-CoV-2. Samples were obtained from the ongoing ImmuneRACE study (first 160 participants) and from about 1,300 subjects provided by 6 global collaborators. A de-identified subject ID, COVID-19 status, age in years and sex were almost always included in the sample metadata. Where available, HLA class I and class II types were taken from metadata supplied by the sample provider and were not determined by assay-based typing.

Paper-wide results and their limitations: How much clinical and demographic metadata was included differed by source and by participant, and the metadata was provided uncurated.

Each collaborating institution followed its own protocols to collect whole blood in K2EDTA tubes. For TCRbeta analysis, collaborators shipped samples in one of three forms: frozen whole blood, isolated PBMCs, or DNA extracted from either of those sample types. The origin of this receptor is a woman of 80 years or more with acute or convalescent COVID-19. Source material: peripheral blood.

The CDR3 in this case is CASSRTGQANYGYTF. The nucleotide sequence is given as TGTGCCAGCAGTCGAACGGGACAGGCTAACTATGGCTACACCTTC. The V and J segments used are TRBV6-5 and TRBJ1-2; TRBD1 matches 8 bases in the middle. CDR3 length: 15 amino acids, cysteine to phenylalanine. Solely the CDR3 DNA is kept, with 45 bases framed from the first base. After removal of 5 bases from V and 0 bases from J, the junction retains 5 bases not matched to a gene. CDR1 and CDR2 are read off the germline V gene as MNHEY and SVGAGI.